The rows below give T cell receptor beta chains drawn from one sample of a study of cytomegalovirus exposure and HLA in healthy donors. Method: immunoSEQ multiplex PCR; TCRdb's copy keeps in-frame clones and lacks some. The table lists more than 90,000 clones, 75% of them singletons. Sequencing was done on a sample of PBMCs. The receptors were gathered from a man aged 50 to 60 in good health and CMV-seronegative. CDR3s include the opening cysteine and the closing phenylalanine or tryptophan. A D gene is named only where the DNA matches it firmly. Clone size is stated in some rows and not others, as once, few, many or a class when expanded.

cdr3_nt cdr3_aa clone_size d_call j_call v_call cdr3_length
TGTGCCAGCTCTCCGGGACTCGATAATGAGCAGTTCTTC CASSPGLDNEQFF NA NA TRBJ2-1 TRBV18 13
TGTGCCAGCAGCTTGCAGGGTAGCGAAAAACTGTTTTTT CASSLQGSEKLFF few NA TRBJ1-4 TRBV5-4 13
TGTGCCAGCCCCCCTCAGGGGGGCGAGTTTCAGCCCCAGCATTTT CASPPQGGEFQPQHF NA TRBD1 TRBJ1-5 TRBV28 15
TGTGCCAGCAGTCAGACACTGGGCTCTGAAAAACTGTTTTTT CASSQTLGSEKLFF NA NA TRBJ1-4 TRBV2 14
TGTGCCAGCAGTACGGACTCCCTTTATGGCTACACCTTC CASSTDSLYGYTF once NA TRBJ1-2 TRBV7-8 13
TGCGCCAGCAGCCAAGGGTCCCAGAACTATGGCTACACCTTC CASSQGSQNYGYTF NA NA TRBJ1-2 TRBV4-1 14
TGTGCCAGCGGCGCAGGGGGCGCGAACTATGGCTACACCTTC CASGAGGANYGYTF NA TRBD1 TRBJ1-2 TRBV28 14
TGCAGCGTTGTGAAAGCGGGAGCGGCCTACGAGCAGTACTTC CSVVKAGAAYEQYF few TRBD2 TRBJ2-7 TRBV29-1 14
TGCGCCAGCACCGGGGCCCCTAGCGGGGGCACAGATACGCAGTATTTT CASTGAPSGGTDTQYF NA TRBD2 TRBJ2-3 TRBV10-2 16
TGTGCCAGCAGTTTATCAGGGACCGGGGAGCTGTTTTTT CASSLSGTGELFF NA NA TRBJ2-2 TRBV28 13
TGTGCCAGCAGCTGGGCAGGGTTGGTTGAAAAACTGTTTTTT CASSWAGLVEKLFF few NA TRBJ1-4 TRBV5-8 14
TGTGCCAGCAGCGTAGATGCGGGGGCCACAGATACGCAGTATTTT CASSVDAGATDTQYF NA NA TRBJ2-3 TRBV9 15
TGTGCCTGGAGTGTTGGGGGGTCTGGAAGCAATCAGCCCCAGCATTTT CAWSVGGSGSNQPQHF NA NA TRBJ1-5 TRBV30 16
TGTGCCAGCAGCGTCCGGGACATAAACACCGGGGAGCTGTTTTTT CASSVRDINTGELFF NA NA TRBJ2-2 TRBV7-9 15
TGTGCCAGCAGTCTCTCCAGGAATACTGAAGCTTTCTTT CASSLSRNTEAFF NA NA TRBJ1-1 TRBV11-3 13
TGTGCCAGCAGCACGACTAGCCACGAGGATACGCAGTATTTT CASSTTSHEDTQYF NA TRBD2 TRBJ2-3 TRBV6-5 14
TGTGCCAGCAGCCCTCCGGGAAACCTTTACAATGAGCAGTTCTTC CASSPPGNLYNEQFF NA NA TRBJ2-1 TRBV11-2 15